This TCR beta chain appears in the sequencing data of a study of cytomegalovirus exposure and HLA in healthy donors. Study-wide findings and caveats: Accounts indicate the classifier identified cytomegalovirus status with strong specificity and sensitivity. TCR beta chains associated with HLA were, in a later analysis, more clonally expanded than equally common others. Compared with the roughly 700-donor mean, an Asian-associated ancestry cluster reportedly had fewer N-insertions, according to a later analysis.

This CDR3 region has 15 residues. V gave up 1 base and J gave up 5 bases; unmatched junction bases: 8. CDR1 and CDR2 (germline): SGHRS, YFSETQ. PCR involved 60 Vbeta and 13 Jbeta primers. Here immunoSEQ multiplex PCR was the method, and the copy in TCRdb shows in-frame clones only, minus some. The sample shows 90,000 to 120,000 clones, around 73% of them seen only once. As to this clone: Its antigen is as yet unknown.

The gene calls are TRBV5-1 and TRBJ2-5; 7 nucleotides match TRBD2. Sequences were obtained from PBMCs. The receptor was isolated from a man aged 30-40 years in good health and CMV-seronegative. Here the CDR3 DNA reads TGCGCCAGCAGCTTGATTACGCGGGAGCGGGAGACCCAGTACTTC. This translates into CASSLITRERETQYF.